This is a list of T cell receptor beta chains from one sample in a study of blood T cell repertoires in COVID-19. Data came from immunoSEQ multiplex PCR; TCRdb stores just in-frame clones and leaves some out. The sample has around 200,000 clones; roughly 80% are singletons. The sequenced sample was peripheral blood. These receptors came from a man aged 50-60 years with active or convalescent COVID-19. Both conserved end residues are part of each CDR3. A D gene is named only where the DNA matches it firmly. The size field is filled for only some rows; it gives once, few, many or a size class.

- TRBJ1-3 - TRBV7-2 CASSPQVSGNTIYF TGTGCCAGCAGCCCACAAGTATCGGGAAACACCATATATTTT
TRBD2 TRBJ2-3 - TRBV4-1 CASSQDRGGMVGNTQYF TGCGCCAGCAGCCAAGATCGGGGGGGCATGGTCGGAAATACGCAGTATTTT
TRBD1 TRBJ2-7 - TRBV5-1 CASSAVQGAYYEQYF TGCGCCAGCAGCGCCGTACAGGGGGCGTACTACGAGCAGTACTTC
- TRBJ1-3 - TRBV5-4 CASSWGQESSGNTIYF TGTGCCAGCAGCTGGGGGCAGGAAAGCTCTGGAAACACCATATATTTT
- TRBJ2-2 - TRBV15 CATSRDRGANTGELFF TGTGCCACCAGCAGAGATCGGGGAGCGAACACCGGGGAGCTGTTTTTT
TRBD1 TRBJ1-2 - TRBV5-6 CASSETGVYGYTF TGTGCCAGCAGCGAAACAGGGGTATATGGCTACACCTTC
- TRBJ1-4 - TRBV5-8 CASSLGGLHGEKLFF TGTGCCAGCAGCTTGGGAGGGTTGCACGGTGAAAAACTGTTTTTT
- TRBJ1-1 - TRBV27 CASSLGRGEAFF TGTGCCAGCAGTTTAGGTAGGGGAGAAGCTTTCTTT
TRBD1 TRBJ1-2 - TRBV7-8 CASSRRGTGESGYTF TGTGCCAGCAGCCGACGGGGGACAGGGGAGTCTGGCTACACCTTC
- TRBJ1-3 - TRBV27 CASSLSGGGNTIYF TGTGCCAGCAGTTTATCCGGGGGAGGAAACACCATATATTTT
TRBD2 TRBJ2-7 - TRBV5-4 CASSSGLAGGYEQYF TGTGCCAGCAGCTCTGGACTAGCGGGGGGGTACGAGCAGTACTTC
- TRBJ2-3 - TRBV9 CASGTGLSTDTQYF TGTGCCAGCGGAACGGGACTGAGCACAGATACGCAGTATTTT
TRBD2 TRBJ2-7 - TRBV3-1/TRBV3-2 CASSQGAGFYEQYF TGTGCCAGCAGCCAAGGAGCGGGGTTCTACGAGCAGTACTTC
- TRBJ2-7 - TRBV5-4 CASSRAARGYEQYF TGTGCCAGCAGTCGGGCCGCCAGGGGCTACGAGCAGTACTTC
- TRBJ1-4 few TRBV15 CATSSGRAGEKLFF TGTGCCACCAGCAGCGGCAGGGCTGGTGAAAAACTGTTTTTT
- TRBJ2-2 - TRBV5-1 CASSLGQGKNTGELFF TGCGCCAGCAGCTTGGGCCAGGGGAAAAACACCGGGGAGCTGTTTTTT
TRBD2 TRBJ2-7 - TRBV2 CASSDTGASGGFSSYEQYF TGTGCCAGCAGTGACACCGGGGCTAGCGGGGGGTTCAGCTCCTACGAGCAGTACTTC
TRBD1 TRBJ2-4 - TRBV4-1 CASSHSTGALAKNIQYF TGCGCCAGCAGCCATTCGACAGGGGCGCTTGCCAAAAACATTCAGTACTTC
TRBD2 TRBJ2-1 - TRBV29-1 CSAVGGDSYNEQFF TGCAGCGCCGTCGGGGGGGACTCCTACAATGAGCAGTTCTTC
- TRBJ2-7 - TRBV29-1 CSVDRGYEQYF TGCAGCGTTGATAGGGGTTACGAGCAGTACTTC
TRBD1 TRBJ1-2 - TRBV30 CAWSLRQGAIGGYTF TGTGCCTGGAGCCTTAGACAGGGGGCGATTGGTGGCTACACCTTC
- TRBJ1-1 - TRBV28 CASSLGTGSNTEAFF TGTGCCAGCAGTTTAGGGACTGGCTCGAACACTGAAGCTTTCTTT
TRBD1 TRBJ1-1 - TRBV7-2 CASGRDRVTEAFF TGTGCCAGCGGGAGGGACAGGGTCACTGAAGCTTTCTTT
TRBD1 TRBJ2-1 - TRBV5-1 CASSRQTGSNEQFF TGCGCCAGCAGCCGCCAGACAGGGTCCAATGAGCAGTTCTTC
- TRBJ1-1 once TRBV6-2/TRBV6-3 CASSYNGRARNTEAFF TGTGCCAGCAGTTACAACGGCAGGGCCAGGAACACTGAAGCTTTCTTT
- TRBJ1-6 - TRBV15 CATRDSLNSPLHF TGTGCCACCAGGGACAGTCTTAATTCACCCCTCCACTTT
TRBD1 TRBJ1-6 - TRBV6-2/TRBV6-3 CASSYSIGDRGNSPLHF TGTGCCAGCAGTTACTCGATTGGGGACAGGGGAAATTCACCCCTCCACTTT
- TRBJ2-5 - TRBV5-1 CASSLVPVATQYF TGCGCCAGCAGCTTGGTCCCTGTGGCGACCCAGTACTTC
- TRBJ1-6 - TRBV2 CASSLPARGMFPSPLHF TGTGCCAGCAGTCTACCCGCTAGGGGGATGTTTCCTTCACCCCTCCACTTT
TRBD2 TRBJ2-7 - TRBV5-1 CASRGRGGRDEQYF TGCGCCAGCAGGGGTCGGGGGGGCCGAGACGAGCAGTACTTC
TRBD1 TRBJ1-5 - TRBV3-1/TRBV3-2 CASSLRPGQGASGNQPQHF TGTGCCAGCAGCTTACGACCGGGACAGGGGGCGTCGGGCAATCAGCCCCAGCATTTT
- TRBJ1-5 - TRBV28 CATSRANQPQHF TGTGCCACCAGCAGGGCCAATCAGCCCCAGCATTTT
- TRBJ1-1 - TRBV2 CASSRDSLGGGRTEAFF TGTGCCAGCAGTAGAGATTCGCTGGGAGGGGGTAGGACTGAAGCTTTCTTT
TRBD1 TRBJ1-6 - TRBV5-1 CASSPTGGSGSPLHF TGCGCCAGCAGTCCCACAGGGGGTAGTGGTTCACCCCTCCACTTT
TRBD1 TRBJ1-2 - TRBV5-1 CASSPKTGPNYGYTF TGCGCCAGCAGCCCAAAGACAGGGCCTAACTATGGCTACACCTTC
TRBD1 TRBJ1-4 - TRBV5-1 CASSSGQGPPNEKLFF TGCGCCAGCAGCTCCGGACAGGGCCCACCTAATGAAAAACTGTTTTTT
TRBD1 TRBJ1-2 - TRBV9 CASSVRTGDYGYTF TGTGCCAGCAGCGTTAGGACAGGGGACTATGGCTACACCTTC
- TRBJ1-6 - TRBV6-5 CASSSGGTAPLHF TGTGCCAGCAGTTCGGGTGGAACGGCACCCCTCCACTTT
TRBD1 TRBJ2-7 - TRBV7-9 CASSQGTGSYEQYF TGTGCCAGCAGCCAAGGGACAGGGTCCTACGAGCAGTACTTC
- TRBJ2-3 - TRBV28 CASSFWGDSAADTQYF TGTGCCAGCAGTTTTTGGGGGGACTCTGCAGCAGATACGCAGTATTTT
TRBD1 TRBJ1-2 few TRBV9 CASSVSPVQGHVDGYTF TGTGCCAGCAGCGTCTCCCCCGTACAGGGGCATGTCGATGGCTACACCTTC
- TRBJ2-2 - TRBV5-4 CASSLGSGTGELFF TGTGCCAGCAGCTTGGGGAGTGGCACCGGGGAGCTGTTTTTT
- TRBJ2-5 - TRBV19 CASSSRTIPETQYF TGTGCCAGTAGTTCTCGGACAATTCCGGAGACCCAGTACTTC